Listed below are T cell receptor beta chains from one sample, sequenced in a study of blood T cell repertoires in COVID-19. Sequenced by immunoSEQ multiplex PCR; TCRdb stores in-frame clones only, minus some. Of some 370,000 clones in the sample, 89% are singletons; the top ten hold 1% to 1.5%. The specimen was peripheral blood. The receptors come from a man aged 35-49 years with acute or convalescent COVID-19. CDR3s include the opening cysteine and the closing phenylalanine or tryptophan. A D gene is named only where the DNA matches it firmly. The size of a clone is reported for some rows only, either as once, few or many, or as a class for expanded clones.

j_call v_call d_call clone_size cdr3_aa cdr3_nt
TRBJ1-1 TRBV19 . once CASSIPLGNTEAFF TGTGCCAGTAGTATCCCCTTGGGCAACACTGAAGCTTTCTTT
TRBJ1-2 TRBV30 . . CAWSVRHRNYGYTF TGTGCCTGGAGTGTAAGACATCGGAACTATGGCTACACCTTC
TRBJ1-1 TRBV19 . . CASSLDRMNTEAFF TGTGCCAGTAGTTTGGACAGAATGAACACTGAAGCTTTCTTT
TRBJ2-7 TRBV11-2 TRBD1 . CASSWGQGLSYEQYF TGTGCCAGCAGCTGGGGACAGGGACTTTCCTACGAGCAGTACTTC
TRBJ1-4 TRBV6-4 TRBD1 . CASPRTGGRGNEKLFF TGTGCCAGCCCCCGAACAGGGGGCAGAGGGAATGAAAAACTGTTTTTT
TRBJ2-1 TRBV10-3 TRBD2 . CAISGPAELAGSYNEQFF TGTGCCATCAGTGGGCCGGCTGAACTAGCGGGCTCCTACAATGAGCAGTTCTTC
TRBJ2-1 TRBV7-6 TRBD2 once CASSKGTSGDHNEQFF TGTGCCAGCAGCAAAGGGACTAGCGGGGATCACAATGAGCAGTTCTTC
TRBJ2-5 TRBV9 . . CASSVTSVQETQYF TGTGCCAGCAGCGTAACAAGCGTGCAAGAGACCCAGTACTTC
TRBJ2-3 TRBV6-6 . . CASSYFRGSAADTQYF TGTGCCAGCAGTTACTTTCGCGGCTCGGCGGCAGATACGCAGTATTTT
TRBJ1-4 TRBV5-4 TRBD1 . CASSFGTGLEKLFF TGTGCCAGCAGCTTCGGGACAGGCCTTGAAAAACTGTTTTTT
TRBJ2-2 TRBV11-2 . once CASSLLTRNPGELFF TGTGCCAGCAGCCTACTTACTAGGAACCCCGGGGAGCTGTTTTTT
TRBJ2-2 TRBV9 TRBD2 . CASSVVSSGGVGELFF TGTGCCAGCAGCGTAGTGTCTAGCGGGGGTGTCGGGGAGCTGTTTTTT
TRBJ2-3 TRBV7-3 . . CASSLPVGARDTQYF TGTGCCAGCAGCCTACCGGTGGGGGCGCGAGATACGCAGTATTTT
TRBJ2-7 TRBV29-1 . . CSALGSAYPYEQYF TGCAGCGCCCTTGGGAGCGCCTACCCCTACGAGCAGTACTTC
TRBJ1-1 TRBV7-9 . . CASSSGVLNTEAFF TGTGCCAGCAGCTCGGGGGTTTTGAACACTGAAGCTTTCTTT
TRBJ2-6 TRBV9 . . CASSVRNSGANVLTF TGTGCCAGCAGCGTGAGGAACTCTGGGGCCAACGTCCTGACTTTC
TRBJ1-4 TRBV28 . . CASSPPGATNEKLFF TGTGCCAGCAGCCCGCCGGGGGCAACTAATGAAAAACTGTTTTTT
TRBJ1-1 TRBV2 TRBD1 . CASSETGETEAFF TGTGCCAGCAGTGAAACAGGGGAAACTGAAGCTTTCTTT
TRBJ2-5 TRBV27 TRBD1 . CASSPQTGWETQYF TGTGCCAGCAGTCCACAGACAGGGTGGGAGACCCAGTACTTC
TRBJ1-2 TRBV7-2 . once CASSLVGLNYGYTF TGTGCCAGCAGCTTAGTCGGACTAAACTATGGCTACACCTTC
TRBJ1-1 TRBV27 . . CASSLSRTSEAFF TGTGCCAGCAGTTTATCTCGGACAAGCGAAGCTTTCTTT
TRBJ2-3 TRBV5-4 . . CASSLRGHLRSTDTQYF TGTGCCAGCAGCTTGAGGGGACACCTTAGGAGCACAGATACGCAGTATTTT
TRBJ2-7 TRBV18 TRBD1 . CASSPADRAAYEQYF TGTGCCAGCTCACCAGCGGACAGGGCCGCCTACGAGCAGTACTTC
TRBJ2-3 TRBV4-3 TRBD2 . CASSQQTSGGADTQYF TGCGCCAGCAGCCAGCAGACTAGCGGGGGGGCAGATACGCAGTATTTT
TRBJ2-7 TRBV5-4 TRBD2 . CASSLSSSGFPEQYF TGTGCCAGCAGCTTGAGTTCTAGCGGGTTTCCTGAGCAGTACTTC
TRBJ1-2 TRBV4-2 . . CASSQNRQSLGYGYTF TGTGCCAGCAGCCAAAATCGACAGTCCCTGGGCTATGGCTACACCTTC
TRBJ1-6 TRBV7-3 TRBD1 . CASSLTGTGVNSPLHF TGTGCCAGCAGCTTAACTGGGACAGGGGTTAATTCACCCCTCCACTTT
TRBJ1-2 TRBV29-1 . . CSVENRAGYGYTF TGCAGCGTTGAAAACAGGGCTGGCTATGGCTACACCTTC
TRBJ1-4 TRBV10-3 TRBD1 once CAISEGQGTTNEKLFF TGTGCCATCAGTGAGGGACAGGGAACAACTAATGAAAAACTGTTTTTT
TRBJ2-7 TRBV5-6 . . CASSRIDSNSYEQYF TGTGCCAGCAGCAGAATTGACAGTAACTCCTACGAGCAGTACTTC
TRBJ2-7 TRBV11-3 TRBD1 . CASRNNKGPGQGRYEQYF TGTGCCAGCAGAAACAACAAAGGACCGGGACAGGGAAGATACGAGCAGTACTTC
TRBJ2-7 TRBV7-2 . . CASSPRTYTYEQYF TGTGCCAGCAGCCCTCGGACATACACCTACGAGCAGTACTTC
TRBJ1-2 TRBV28 TRBD1 . CASSTGQGVLGYTF TGTGCCAGCAGTACGGGACAGGGGGTTTTGGGCTACACCTTC
TRBJ2-2 TRBV5-1 TRBD2 . CASSLIAGSNTGELFF TGCGCCAGCAGTCTTATAGCGGGATCGAACACCGGGGAGCTGTTTTTT
TRBJ2-5 TRBV6-6 . . CASTREETQYF TGTGCCAGCACCAGGGAAGAGACCCAGTACTTC
TRBJ2-3 TRBV29-1 . . CSVEGGSTDTQYF TGCAGCGTTGAAGGCGGGAGCACAGATACGCAGTATTTT
TRBJ2-1 TRBV7-3 TRBD2 . CASSWGTSGSIEQFF TGTGCCAGCAGCTGGGGGACTAGCGGGTCGATAGAGCAGTTCTTC
TRBJ2-3 TRBV5-8 . . CASSLYGSSTDTQYF TGTGCCAGCAGCTTGTATGGCAGTAGCACAGATACGCAGTATTTT
TRBJ2-3 TRBV24-1 . . CATSDGGGADTQYF TGTGCCACCAGTGATGGCGGAGGGGCAGATACGCAGTATTTT
TRBJ1-2 TRBV28 . . CASSPGHQKWYGYTF TGTGCCAGCAGCCCAGGGCACCAGAAGTGGTATGGCTACACCTTC
TRBJ2-5 TRBV30 TRBD2 . CAWTRTSGGPGETQYF TGTGCCTGGACCAGAACTAGCGGGGGGCCAGGCGAGACCCAGTACTTC
TRBJ1-4 TRBV10-2 TRBD1 . CASMIQGATNEKLFF TGCGCCAGCATGATACAGGGGGCGACTAATGAAAAACTGTTTTTT
TRBJ1-1 TRBV30 . . CAWSVDSQQNTEAFF TGTGCCTGGAGTGTTGACAGCCAGCAGAACACTGAAGCTTTCTTT
TRBJ2-1 TRBV3-1/TRBV3-2 TRBD1 . CASSQRQGPNEQFF TGTGCCAGCAGCCAACGACAGGGCCCAAATGAGCAGTTCTTC